This T cell receptor (beta chain) was obtained from a study of cytomegalovirus exposure and HLA in healthy donors. The primer mix had 60 Vbeta and 13 Jbeta primers. Libraries were prepared by immunoSEQ multiplex PCR; TCRdb keeps only in-frame clonotypes and omits some of them. This sample yields 150,000 to 200,000 clones, of which about 90% are seen a single time; roughly 0.23% belongs to the top ten. Trimming left V 0 bases short and J 0 bases short, with 7 bases between. CDR1 is SGHDT, CDR2 YYEEEE, per germline. This CDR3 has 15 residues. The sequenced material came from PBMCs. The TCR sequence derives from a girl under three years old in good health and CMV-seronegative. This chain connects TRBV5-6 to TRBJ1-5; D uncertain. For the CDR3, the DNA is TGTGCCAGCAGCTTGGGGCCGTATAGCAATCAGCCCCAGCATTTT. It encodes CASSLGPYSNQPQHF.